This T cell receptor beta chain was obtained from a study of regulatory T cells in long-lasting Graves disease. The CDR3 has 13 residues. In germline, CDR1 is DFQATT, CDR2 SNEGSKA (reference sequence). Specified time point: persistent/refractory GD, antithyroid drugs over 5 years with positive TRAb. From RNA extracted from PBMCs, the TCR library was made. Assembly of TCR beta libraries relied on iRepertoire HTBI primers together with Arm-PCR of CDR3 regions. TCRdb independently ran MiXCR on the multiplex PCR reads; one entry per CDR3 protein. Found here are 310,000 or so distinct CDR3 sequences, about 20% of them singletons; the top ten hold about 29%.

The rearrangement uses TRBV20-1 and TRBJ2-3; D not resolved. The sequence derives from a female donor with Graves disease. This material consisted of peripheral blood mononuclear cells (PBMCs), taken when the disease was refractory, from a patient treated with antithyroid drugs. Written as DNA, the CDR3 is TGCAGCAAGGCCCGCTATCCCACAGATACGCAGTATTTT. Protein sequence: CSKARYPTDTQYF.